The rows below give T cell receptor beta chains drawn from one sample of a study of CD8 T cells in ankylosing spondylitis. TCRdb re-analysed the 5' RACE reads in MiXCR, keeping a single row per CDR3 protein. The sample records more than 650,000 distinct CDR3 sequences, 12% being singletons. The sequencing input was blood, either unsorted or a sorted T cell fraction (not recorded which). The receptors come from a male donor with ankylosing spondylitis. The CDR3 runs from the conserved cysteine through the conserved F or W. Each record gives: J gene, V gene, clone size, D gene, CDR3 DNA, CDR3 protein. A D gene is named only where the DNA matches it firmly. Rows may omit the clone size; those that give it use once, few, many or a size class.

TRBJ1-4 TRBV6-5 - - TGTGCCAGCAGTACATCCAATGAAAAACTGTTTTTT CASSTSNEKLFF
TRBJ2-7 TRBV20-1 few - TGCAGTGCTAGAGATCCGACAGGCTCCTACGAGCAGTACTTC CSARDPTGSYEQYF
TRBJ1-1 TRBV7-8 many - TGTGCCAGCAGCTTAATCGGGCGGATGAACACTGAAGCTTTCTTT CASSLIGRMNTEAFF
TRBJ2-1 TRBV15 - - TGTGCCACCAGTAGCGGCCCCTACAATGAGCAGTTCTTC CATSSGPYNEQFF
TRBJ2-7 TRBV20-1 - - TGCAGTGCTTTGACGGACTCCTACGAGCAGTACTTC CSALTDSYEQYF
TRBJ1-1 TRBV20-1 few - TGCAGTGCTAGAGATCTCAGGGTCGGGGCCACTGAAGCTTTCTTT CSARDLRVGATEAFF
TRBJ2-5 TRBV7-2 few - TGTGCCAGCAGCTTAGGACAGACGGAGACCCAGTACTTC CASSLGQTETQYF
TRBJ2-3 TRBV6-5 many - TGTGCCAGCACGGGGAGCACAGATACGCAGTATTTT CASTGSTDTQYF
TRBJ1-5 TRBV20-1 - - TGCAGTGCTATAAGGGGGGCGGACCCCAATCAGCCCCAGCATTTT CSAIRGADPNQPQHF
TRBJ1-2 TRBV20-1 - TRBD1 TGCAGTGCTAGAGATCCGAACAGGGGGTATGGCTACACCTTC CSARDPNRGYGYTF
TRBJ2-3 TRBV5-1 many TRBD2 TGCGCCAGCAGCTTGGGGCTAGCGGGTTTCACAGATACGCAGTATTTT CASSLGLAGFTDTQYF
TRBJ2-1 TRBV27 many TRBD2 TGTGCCATAAAGGGAGGGCCTTACAATGAGCAGTTCTTC CAIKGGPYNEQFF
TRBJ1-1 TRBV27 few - TGTGCCAGCAGCGGACGGGGCGCGGGCACTGAAGCTTTCTTT CASSGRGAGTEAFF
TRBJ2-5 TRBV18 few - TGTGCCAGCTCACCATCAGGAGGGCTGCAAGAGACCCAGTACTTC CASSPSGGLQETQYF
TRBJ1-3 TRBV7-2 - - TGTGCCAGCAGCTTAGGCGTAACGCCTGGAAACACCATATATTTT CASSLGVTPGNTIYF
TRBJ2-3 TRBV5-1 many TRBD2 TGCGCCAGCAGCCTGGCCCAAAGAGGTAGCGGGTCAGATACGCAGTATTTT CASSLAQRGSGSDTQYF
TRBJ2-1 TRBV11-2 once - TGTGCCAGCAGCCATCGCGGTGACTCCTACAATGAGCAGTTCTTC CASSHRGDSYNEQFF
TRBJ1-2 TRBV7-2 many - TGTGCCAGCAGCTCCCGACCTGGACAGAACTATGGCTACACCTTC CASSSRPGQNYGYTF
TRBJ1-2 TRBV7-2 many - TGTGCCAGCAGCCCCGGGCCAGTTCGCTCCTACACCTTC CASSPGPVRSYTF
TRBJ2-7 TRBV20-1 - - TGCAGTGCTAGACGACCAGGGGATGAGCAGTACTTC CSARRPGDEQYF